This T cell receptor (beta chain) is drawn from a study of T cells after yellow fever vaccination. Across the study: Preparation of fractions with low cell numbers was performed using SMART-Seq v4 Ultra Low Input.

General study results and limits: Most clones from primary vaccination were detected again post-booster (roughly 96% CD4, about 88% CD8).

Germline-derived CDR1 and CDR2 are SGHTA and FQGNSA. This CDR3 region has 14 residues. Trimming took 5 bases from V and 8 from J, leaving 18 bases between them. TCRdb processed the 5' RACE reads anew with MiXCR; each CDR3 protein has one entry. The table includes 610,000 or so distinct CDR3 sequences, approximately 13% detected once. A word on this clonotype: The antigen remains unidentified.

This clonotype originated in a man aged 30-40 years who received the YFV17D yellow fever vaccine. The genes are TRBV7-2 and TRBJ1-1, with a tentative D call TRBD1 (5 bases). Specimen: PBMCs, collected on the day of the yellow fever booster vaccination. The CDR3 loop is CASSLRAGDEEAFF. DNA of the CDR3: TGTGCCAGCAGCCTTCGCGCGGGGGATGAGGAAGCTTTCTTT.